The 27 T cell receptor beta chains presented below share a single source sample, sequenced in a study of cytomegalovirus exposure and HLA in healthy donors. This PCR relied on a set of 60 Vbeta primers and 13 Jbeta primers. Repertoires were generated with immunoSEQ multiplex PCR, while TCRdb's copy carries only in-frame clones and drops some. The sample records 160,000 or so clones, around 81% being singletons. Sequenced input: PBMCs. These receptors were collected from a woman aged 18-35 years in good health and CMV-seropositive.

This chain links TRBV11-2 with TRBJ2-7, with 12 bases fitting TRBD2. CDR1 SGHAT and CDR2 FQNNGV come from the germline V gene. Unmatched junction bases numbered 7, after V lost 5 bases and J lost 5 bases. The CDR3 contains 15 residues. In nucleotides, the CDR3 is TGTGCCAGCAGCCACCCCCGACTAGCGGGAGACGAGCAGTACTTC. Translation gives CASSHPRLAGDEQYF.

The rearrangement joins TRBV29-1 to TRBJ2-1; D uncertain. The germline gives CDR1 SQVTM, CDR2 ANQGSEA. Trimming shortened V by 4 bases and J by 9 bases, and 10 bases separated the two germline ends. The CDR3 contains 11 residues. CDR3 in DNA: TGCAGCGTTGGAATTACCGGTGAGCAGTTCTTC. It specifies CSVGITGEQFF.

This chain connects TRBV15 to TRBJ2-3; 9 nucleotides line up with TRBD2. CDR1 is LNHNV, CDR2 YYDKDF, per germline (reference sequence). The CDR3 is made up of 17 amino acids. V dropped 1 base and J dropped 2; count of bases not matched to a gene: 7. This chain's CDR3 is CATSRVLRGGSTDTQYF. The CDR3 bases are TGTGCCACCAGCAGAGTGTTGCGGGGGGGATCCACAGATACGCAGTATTTT.

The chain couples TRBV27 to TRBJ2-1; D is undetermined. This CDR3 has 13 amino acids. The germline V gene has CDR1 MNHEY and CDR2 SMNVEV (reference sequence). Trimming stripped 4 bases from V and 3 bases from J, with 7 bases between. The DNA for the CDR3 is TGTGCCAGCAGTTCCCCCCGCTACAATGAGCAGTTCTTC. It yields the protein CASSSPRYNEQFF.

This sequence joins TRBV29-1 and TRBJ2-1; TRBD1 is a possible D gene (6 bases). Deletions cut 4 bases from V and 0 bases from J, with 10 bases between. CDR1 is SQVTM and CDR2 is ANQGSEA in the germline V gene. This CDR3 region has 14 residues. CDR3 region: CSVGTVSSYNEQFF. In DNA form, the CDR3 reads TGCAGCGTTGGGACAGTGAGCTCCTACAATGAGCAGTTCTTC.

The chain recombines TRBV4-1 with TRBJ2-7, with a tentative D call TRBD2 (5 bases). The CDR3 has 15 residues. The germline CDR1 and CDR2 sequences are MGHRA and YSYEKL. Trimming cost V 4 bases and J 4 bases, with 17 bases left between them. CDR3 in DNA: TGCGCCAGCAGCCGCCCAGCGGCGTCCCTGTACGAGCAGTACTTC. This encodes CASSRPAASLYEQYF.

The DNA for the CDR3 is TGTGCCAGTAGTCCCCCGGGACAGGGGTTCTCCTACGAGCAGTACTTC. Translated, it gives CASSPPGQGFSYEQYF. The chain couples TRBV19 to TRBJ2-7; 10 nucleotides match TRBD1. Trimming cost V 5 bases and J 0 bases; bases outside gene matches: 7. The CDR3 has 16 residues. Germline V lookup: CDR1 LNHDA, CDR2 SQIVND (reference sequence).

The genes are TRBV27 and TRBJ1-4, with a weak D call TRBD1 (6 bases). Germline V gene lookup returns CDR1 MNHEY and CDR2 SMNVEV (reference sequence). The V gene lost 6 bases and the J gene lost 8 bases, with 19 bases spanning the gap. This CDR3 region has 15 residues. CDR3 bases: TGTGCCAGCAGCCCCCAGGCAGGGGTCCGCGAAAAACTGTTTTTT. This codes for CASSPQAGVREKLFF. Filled out from reference TRBV27 and TRBJ1-4, the complete variable domain reads EAQVTQNPRYLITVTGKKLTVTCSQNMNHEYMSWYRQDPGLGLRQIYYSMNVEVTDKGDVPEGYKVSRKEKRNFPLILESPSPNQTSLYFCASSPQAGVREKLFFGSGTQLSVL.

V and J are TRBV7-3 and TRBJ2-5; D assignment may be TRBD1 or TRBD2 (6 bases each). The CDR3 has 15 amino acids. Between the trimmed V and J ends, which lost 4 bases and 1 base, there was a span of 13 bases. Germline V gives CDR1 SGHTA, CDR2 FQGTGA. The CDR3 bases are TGTGCCAGCAGCTCAACAGGGACTTCCCAAGAGACCCAGTACTTC. It is translated as CASSSTGTSQETQYF.

The chain combines TRBV5-8 with TRBJ2-7; 9 bases are a match to TRBD1. V gave up 4 bases and J gave up 2 bases; unmatched junction bases: 7. This CDR3 contains 15 residues. Germline loops: CDR1 SGHTS, CDR2 YDEGEE. This CDR3 reads CASSVPGQGAYEQYF. The DNA for the CDR3 is TGTGCCAGCAGCGTCCCGGGACAGGGTGCCTACGAGCAGTACTTC.

The chain has TRBV4-3 and TRBJ2-7; D possibly corresponds to TRBD1 (5 bases). The CDR3 has 15 amino acids. Trimming took 0 bases from V and 4 from J, leaving 13 bases between them. CDR1 and CDR2 from the germline V gene are LGHNA and YSLEER. The chain's CDR3 is CASSQDGTGRYEQYF. CDR3 DNA: TGCGCCAGCAGCCAAGATGGAACAGGACGGTACGAGCAGTACTTC.

The chain carries TRBV1 and TRBJ2-1; the D call of TRBD2 is as the table states it, not checked on the DNA. TRBV1 is classified as a pseudogene. This CDR3 is 17 amino acids long. In DNA form, the CDR3 reads TGCACCAGCAGCCAAGATCGGGTCGGCGGCTCCTACAATGAGCAGTTCTTC. Its protein product is CTSSQDRVGGSYNEQFF.

The rearrangement links TRBV21-1 to TRBJ2-4; whether TRBD2, the table's D call, matches the DNA was not checked. TRBV21-1 is noted as a pseudogene. The CDR3 runs 19 residues. CDR3 DNA sequence: TGTGCCAGCAGCAAAGAGCGGGGGGCGAGATGGGGAGCCAAAAACATTCAGTACTTC. Its translation is CASSKERGARWGAKNIQYF.

The rearrangement uses TRBV27 and TRBJ2-7, with 7 nucleotides matching TRBD2. Per germline, CDR1 MNHEY and CDR2 SMNVEV (reference sequence). With V trimmed by 0 bases and J by 3 bases, 5 bases remained unmatched. The CDR3 contains 15 residues. The DNA of the CDR3 is TGTGCCAGCAGTTTATCTCGGCTAGCGGACTACGAGCAGTACTTC. It is translated as CASSLSRLADYEQYF.

The gene calls are TRBV2 and TRBJ2-6; TRBD2 matches 15 bases. V was pared by 3 bases and J by 3 bases, with 3 bases of the junction left unmatched. Germline V gene sequence: CDR1 SNHLY, CDR2 FYNNEI. This CDR3 has 18 amino acids. The CDR3: CASSDGLAGGFGANVLTF. The CDR3 nucleotides read TGTGCCAGCAGTGACGGACTAGCGGGGGGGTTTGGGGCCAACGTCCTGACTTTC.

The genes are TRBV19 and TRBJ2-1; TRBD2 aligns across 7 bases. Germline trimming cut 6 bases from V and 4 bases from J; bases unmatched to any gene: 6. The CDR3 has 14 amino acids. Looked up from germline, CDR1 is LNHDA and CDR2 is SQIVND (reference sequence). CDR3 sequence reads: CASRPGLPYNEQFF. CDR3 coding DNA: TGTGCCAGTAGACCGGGACTACCGTACAATGAGCAGTTCTTC.

In its sample, this clone was seen a few times. The rearrangement links TRBV7-8 to TRBJ2-7; D may be TRBD2 (6 bases). V was shortened by 5 bases and J by 1 base, with 15 bases between the two germline ends. Germline V CDR1 and CDR2: SGHVS, FQNEAQ. This CDR3 has 15 residues. The CDR3 here is CASSLGGGSSYEQYF. The CDR3 nucleotides are TGTGCCAGCAGCCTCGGCGGAGGGTCATCCTACGAGCAGTACTTC. Supplemented by reference TRBV7-8 and TRBJ2-7, the full variable domain reads GAGVSQSPRYKVAKRGQDVALRCDPISGHVSLFWYQQALGQGPEFLTYFQNEAQLDKSGLPSDRFFAERPEGSVSTLKIQRTQQEDSAVYLCASSLGGGSSYEQYFGPGTRLTVT.

This clone was seen once. The chain couples TRBV6-5 to TRBJ1-1; a weak D match, TRBD1 (6 bases). The CDR3 is 15 residues long. Looked up from germline, CDR1 is MNHEY and CDR2 is SVGAGI. Trimming cost V 4 bases and J 5 bases, with 17 bases left between them. The CDR3 protein is CASSSGGGGGTEAFF. CDR3 sequence (DNA): TGTGCCAGCAGTTCCGGCGGGGGCGGAGGGACTGAAGCTTTCTTT.

The V call is TRBV6-1, the J call TRBJ1-2, with no clear D. This CDR3 has 11 amino acids. Trimming stripped 6 bases from V and 5 bases from J, with 7 bases between. Per the germline V gene, CDR1 is MNHNS and CDR2 is SASEGT. Written as DNA, the CDR3 is TGTGCCAGCAGAGAGGCGTATGGCTACACCTTC. It is translated as CASREAYGYTF.

Only a few counts were recorded for this clone. The chain recombines TRBV27 with TRBJ2-3; TRBD2 aligns across 8 bases. The CDR3 has 15 residues. CDR1 is MNHEY and CDR2 is SMNVEV in the germline V gene (reference sequence). Unmatched junction bases numbered 9, after V lost 6 bases and J lost 4 bases. CDR3 residues: CASSPRPGGADTQYF. As DNA, the CDR3 is TGTGCCAGCAGCCCGAGGCCGGGGGGGGCAGATACGCAGTATTTT.

The chain joins TRBV2 to TRBJ1-3; D possibly corresponds to TRBD1 (5 bases). Germline values: CDR1 SNHLY, CDR2 FYNNEI. Trimming shortened V by 11 bases and J by 0 bases, and 17 bases separated the two germline ends. The CDR3 contains 15 residues. The CDR3 nucleotides are TGTGCCGTCCGCAGGGTATTAGGCTCTGGAAACACCATATATTTT. It specifies CAVRRVLGSGNTIYF. Variable domain in full (rest from reference TRBV2 and TRBJ1-3): EPEVTQTPSHQVTQMGQEVILRCVPISNHLYFYWYRQILGQKVEFLVSFYNNEISEKSEIFDDQFSVERPDGSNFTLKIRSTKLEDSAMYFCAVRRVLGSGNTIYFGEGSWLTVV.

The genes are TRBV6-5 and TRBJ1-5; a possible D gene is TRBD1 (5 bases). The CDR3 extends over 14 amino acids. V dropped 8 bases and J dropped 1 base, with 12 bases sitting between them. CDR1 and CDR2 from the germline V gene are MNHEY and SVGAGI. For the CDR3, the DNA is TGTGCCAGCGATATGACAGTGAGCAATCAGCCCCAGCATTTT. Its protein product is CASDMTVSNQPQHF.

V usage is TRBV29-1 and J usage is TRBJ1-1, with D hard to call. Germline CDR1 and CDR2: SQVTM and ANQGSEA. V lost 6 bases and J 6 bases, leaving 11 bases between the germline ends. The CDR3 loop spans 11 amino acids. CDR3 sequence: CSVDRGSEAFF. CDR3 coding DNA: TGCAGCGTAGATCGAGGGTCTGAAGCTTTCTTT. The variable domain in full, completed from reference TRBV29-1 and TRBJ1-1, reads SAVISQKPSRDICQRGTSLTIQCQVDSQVTMMFWYRQQPGQSLTLIATANQGSEATYESGFVIDKFPISRPNLTFSTLTVSNMSPEDSSIYLCSVDRGSEAFFGQGTRLTVV.

The sample holds one count of this clone. The chain couples TRBV19 to TRBJ1-5; D remains ambiguous. Trimming removed 2 bases from V and 11 bases from J, with 7 bases in between. Germline V gives CDR1 LNHDA, CDR2 SQIVND (reference sequence). The CDR3 extends over 11 amino acids. The CDR3 DNA reads as TGTGCCAGTAGTATATCCGGGGCCCAGCATTTT. Translation: CASSISGAQHF.

The chain carries TRBV10-3 and TRBJ1-2; no definite D call. Germline assignment: CDR1 ENHRY and CDR2 SYGVKD. V was shortened by 0 bases and J by 7 bases, with 6 bases between the two germline ends. The CDR3 has 12 residues. The CDR3 coding sequence is TGTGCCATCAGTGAGTCAACGGTTGGCTACACCTTC. Encoded protein: CAISESTVGYTF.

This clone has only a few counts. J is TRBJ1-2 and V is TRBV6-5; D is possibly TRBD1 (5 bases). Germline CDR1 and CDR2: MNHEY and SVGAGI. There are 13 residues in the CDR3. Trimming stripped 6 bases from V and 8 bases from J, with 16 bases between. The CDR3 DNA follows: TGTGCCAGCAGATCGGGACTCCAAACCGGCTACACCTTC. Amino acids: CASRSGLQTGYTF.

This clone was observed a single time. This sequence joins TRBV27 and TRBJ2-7, with unresolved D. Trimming stripped 0 bases from V and 5 bases from J, with 14 bases between. Germline loops: CDR1 MNHEY, CDR2 SMNVEV (reference sequence). The CDR3 length is 15 residues. The CDR3 region has the DNA TGTGCCAGCAGTTTATCCGGTCAAATAAGCCACGAGCAGTACTTC. Translation: CASSLSGQISHEQYF.